This T cell receptor beta chain was captured by sequencing in a study of cytotoxic CD8 clonotypes in ibrutinib-treated CLL. Findings of the study overall: Different sampling times were used for sustained-remission and progressing patients.

Points on this clone: No antigen is known for it.

Profiling relied on immunoSEQ multiplex PCR, and the TCRdb table lists in-frame clones only, not all of them. Of 150,000 or so clones in the sample, around 84% were seen once. With 0 bases removed from V and 1 base from J, the gap between germline ends came to 17 bases. Germline CDR1 is SGHRS and CDR2 is YFSETQ. The CDR3 has 17 residues. The sequences come from PBMCs, collected after 12 months of ibrutinib treatment. This sequence joins TRBV5-1 and TRBJ2-7, with D unresolved. The clonotype comes from a human donor with chronic lymphocytic leukemia. The CDR3 here is CASSLGGRTKRSYEQYF. The DNA for the CDR3 is TGCGCCAGCAGCTTGGGAGGTAGGACCAAACGTTCCTACGAGCAGTACTTC.